This T cell receptor beta chain is drawn from a study of cytomegalovirus exposure and HLA in healthy donors. This clone has only one observation. Among the donors, all were healthy bone marrow donors. The PCR had 60 Vbeta and 13 Jbeta primers. Data came from immunoSEQ multiplex PCR; TCRdb stores just in-frame clones and leaves some out. The profile shows about 170,000 clones, approximately 67% of them singletons. The sample was PBMCs. This TCR was recovered from a man aged 35 to 55 in good health and CMV-seronegative.

The CDR3 is CASSDPYNEQFF. In nucleotides, the CDR3 is TGCGCCAGCAGTGATCCGTACAATGAGCAGTTCTTC. The chain combines TRBV10-2 with TRBJ2-1; D not resolved. Per the germline V gene, CDR1 is WSHSY and CDR2 is SAAADI. The length of the CDR3 is 12 residues. Trimming took 3 bases from V and 4 from J, leaving 4 bases between them.